This T cell receptor (beta chain) was retrieved from a study of blood T cell repertoires in COVID-19. Looking at the study overall: From T cells, B-cell-depleted T cells, or PBMCs came the material, which was cDNA or gDNA.

CDR1 and CDR2 from the germline V gene are KGHSH and LQKENI. This CDR3 is built from 17 residues. The junction had 11 bases not matched to a gene; V was cut back by 2 bases and J by 1 base. Methods used by the authors: Nucleated cell number was recorded as an estimate derived from reference gene primer amplification. The data were produced by immunoSEQ multiplex PCR, yet TCRdb's version contains in-frame clones alone and is incomplete. V and J calls and clone size are as listed in that table; D and trimming were resolved from the DNA. Here the sample spans approximately 150,000 clones, 80% to 85% being singletons.

Specimen: peripheral blood. The chain uses TRBV18 and TRBJ2-7; 7 bases are shared with TRBD1. This TCR was recovered from a man aged 70-80 years with active or convalescent COVID-19. The CDR3, as DNA: TGTGCCAGCTCACCATCTCTGGGCACAGGGGATTCCTACGAGCAGTACTTC. Protein sequence: CASSPSLGTGDSYEQYF.